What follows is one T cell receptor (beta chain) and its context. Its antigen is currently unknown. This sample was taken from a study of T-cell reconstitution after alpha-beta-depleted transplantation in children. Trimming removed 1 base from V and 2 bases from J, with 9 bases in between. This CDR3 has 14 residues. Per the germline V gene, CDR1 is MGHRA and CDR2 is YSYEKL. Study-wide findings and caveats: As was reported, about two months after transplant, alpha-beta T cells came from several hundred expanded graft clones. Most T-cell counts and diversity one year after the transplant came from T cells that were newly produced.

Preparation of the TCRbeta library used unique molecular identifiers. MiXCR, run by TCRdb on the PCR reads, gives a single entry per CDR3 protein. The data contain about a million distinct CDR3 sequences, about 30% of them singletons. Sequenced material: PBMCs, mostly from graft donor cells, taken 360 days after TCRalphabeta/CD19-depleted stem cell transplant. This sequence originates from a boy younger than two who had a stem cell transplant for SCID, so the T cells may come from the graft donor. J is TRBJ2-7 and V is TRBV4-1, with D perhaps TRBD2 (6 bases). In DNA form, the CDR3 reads TGCGCCAGCAGCCAAGCGGGGGTAACCTACGAGCAGTACTTC. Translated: CASSQAGVTYEQYF.